Presented here are 9 T cell receptor beta chains from one specimen sequenced in a study of blood T cells in healthy people across ages. Using a J-beta primer mix together with a sample-barcoded 5' primer, a second PCR was run for roughly 6 to 12 cycles. A single record per CDR3 protein comes from TCRdb applying MiXCR to the 5' RACE reads. The sample holds about 2 million distinct CDR3 sequences, 40% to 55% seen once. The source material was blood. The receptors shown here come from a woman between 40 and 50 years old in good health.

This clonotype was recorded a few times. The chain combines TRBV20-1 with TRBJ2-7; tentatively, D is TRBD1 (6 bases). V gave up 6 bases and J gave up 3 bases, with 12 bases separating them. The CDR3 contains 12 residues. CDR1 is DFQATT, CDR2 SNEGSKA, per germline (reference sequence). CDR3: CSARDINYEQYF. In DNA, the CDR3 is TGCAGTGCGAGGGACATCAACTACGAGCAGTACTTC.

V is TRBV6-2 or TRBV6-3 and J is TRBJ1-1, with 8 bases aligning to TRBD1. In germline, CDR1 is MNHEY, CDR2 SVGEGT. J gave up 1 base and V 2 bases, and 12 bases lay outside the gene matches. This CDR3 region has 18 residues. CDR3 nucleotides: TGTGCCAGCAGTTACACCACCGGGACAGGAGGGACGAACACTGAAGCTTTCTTT. Its translation: CASSYTTGTGGTNTEAFF.

The V call is TRBV15, the J call TRBJ1-4, with D possibly being TRBD1 (5 bases). Germline V gene sequence: CDR1 LNHNV, CDR2 YYDKDF (reference sequence). Trimming stripped 9 bases from V and 8 bases from J, with 16 bases between. The CDR3 spans 13 residues. For the CDR3, the DNA is TGTGCCACTACCGGGGGGTCGGGGGAAAAACTGTTTTTT. Translation: CATTGGSGEKLFF. The full variable domain, completed using reference TRBV15 and TRBJ1-4, is DAMVIQNPRYQVTQFGKPVTLSCSQTLNHNVMYWYQQKSSQAPKLLFHYYDKDFNNEADTPDNFQSRRPNTSFCFLDIRSPGLGDTAMYLCATTGGSGEKLFFGSGTQLSVL.

This sequence joins TRBV13 and TRBJ2-3, with 11 bases matching TRBD1. The J segment lost 2 bases and the V segment lost 5 bases, leaving 6 bases of the junction unmatched. This CDR3 comprises 16 residues. In germline, CDR1 is PRHDT, CDR2 FYEKMQ (reference sequence). The CDR3 region is CASSARTGGYTDTQYF. CDR3 nucleotides: TGTGCCAGCAGCGCCCGGACAGGGGGCTACACAGATACGCAGTATTTT.

The chain has TRBV10-3 and TRBJ1-2, with D perhaps TRBD1 (5 bases). This CDR3 contains 15 residues. Germline CDR1 reads ENHRY; CDR2 reads SYGVKD. The V end was cut by 8 bases, the J end by 0 bases, with 16 bases between. Here the CDR3 DNA reads TGTGCCATCGACGAGGCAGGGTTGACTAACTATGGCTACACCTTC. Its protein product is CAIDEAGLTNYGYTF.

The J gene is TRBJ1-2, the V gene TRBV12-3 or TRBV12-4; perhaps TRBD1 as D (5 bases). There are 13 residues in the CDR3. CDR3 loop: CAITEGNNYGYTF. The CDR3 DNA is TGTGCAATTACGGAGGGGAATAACTATGGCTACACCTTC.

This clonotype has just a few counts. J is TRBJ2-1 and V is TRBV21-1; whether TRBD1, the table's D call, matches the DNA was not checked. TRBV21-1 counts as a pseudogene. This CDR3 spans 14 amino acids. The CDR3 reads CASSKPPRENEQFF. The CDR3 nucleotides read TGTGCCAGCAGCAAACCACCCAGGGAGAATGAGCAGTTCTTC.

This clonotype has just a few counts. The CDR3 reads CASSLSGRLADTQYF. CDR3 bases: TGTGCCAGCAGCTTATCTGGGAGGTTGGCAGATACGCAGTATTTT. The chain carries TRBV7-9 and TRBJ2-3; maybe TRBD2 (6 bases). This CDR3 has 15 amino acids. CDR1 is SEHNR and CDR2 is FQNEAQ in the germline V gene (reference sequence). With 2 bases removed from V and 4 bases from J, the gap between germline ends came to 13 bases.

The J gene is TRBJ1-5, the V gene TRBV6-2 or TRBV6-3; perhaps TRBD1 as D (5 bases). V lost 2 bases, J lost 6 bases, and 11 bases lay in between. The CDR3 is made up of 14 amino acids. CDR1 is MNHEY, CDR2 SVGEGT, per germline. The CDR3 sequence: CASSYGGAVQPQHF. In nucleotides, the CDR3 is TGTGCCAGCAGTTACGGTGGGGCGGTTCAGCCCCAGCATTTT.